The entry below describes one TCR beta chain. What it binds is unknown. These data originate in a study of T cell responses to AZD1222 COVID-19 vaccine. Notes on the study in general: An increase in Spike-specific TCR breadth and depth was observed after two AZD1222 doses. Repertoire sampling happened only post peak T cell response. Donors, mostly white British, included more females; clonal diversity was possibly underestimated. Reportedly, close to half of spike-specific TCRs are directed against unmutated variant regions.

Some clones are missing from TCRdb's copy, which holds only in-frame ones; the method was immunoSEQ multiplex PCR. The data show about 84,000 clones, about 85% seen once. The CDR3 runs 16 residues. Germline values: CDR1 LNHDA, CDR2 SQIVND (reference sequence). V shed 3 bases and J 4 bases; nucleotides not matched to a gene: 6. The sequences come from peripheral blood, collected on day 0 of AZD1222 vaccination. V usage is TRBV19 and J usage is TRBJ1-5; 10 bases map to TRBD1. The origin of this receptor is an adult in good health. In DNA form, the CDR3 reads TGTGCCAGTAGTATCTGGGCGGGACAGGGGAATCAGCCCCAGCATTTT. This translates into CASSIWAGQGNQPQHF.